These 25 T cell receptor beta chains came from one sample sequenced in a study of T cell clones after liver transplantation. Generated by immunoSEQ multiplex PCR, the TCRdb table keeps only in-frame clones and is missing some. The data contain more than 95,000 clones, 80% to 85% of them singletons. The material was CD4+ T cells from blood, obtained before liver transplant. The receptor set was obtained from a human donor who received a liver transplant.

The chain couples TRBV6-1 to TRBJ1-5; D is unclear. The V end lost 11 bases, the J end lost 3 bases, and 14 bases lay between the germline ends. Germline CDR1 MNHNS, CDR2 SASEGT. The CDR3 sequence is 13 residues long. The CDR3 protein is CASSGVLNQPQHF. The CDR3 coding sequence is TGTGCCTCTTCTGGGGTCCTCAATCAGCCCCAGCATTTT.

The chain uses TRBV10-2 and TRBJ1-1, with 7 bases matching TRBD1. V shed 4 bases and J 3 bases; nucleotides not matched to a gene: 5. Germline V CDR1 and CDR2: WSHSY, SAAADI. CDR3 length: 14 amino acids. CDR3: CASSGQGRDTEAFF. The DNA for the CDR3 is TGCGCCAGCAGTGGACAGGGTAGGGACACTGAAGCTTTCTTT.

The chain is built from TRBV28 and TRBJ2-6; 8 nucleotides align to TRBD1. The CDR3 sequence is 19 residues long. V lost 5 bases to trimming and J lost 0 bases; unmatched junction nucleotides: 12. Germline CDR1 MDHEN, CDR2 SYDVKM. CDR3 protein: CASSLQGVLTLSGANVLTF. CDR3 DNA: TGTGCCAGCAGTCTACAGGGGGTTTTGACTCTCTCTGGGGCCAACGTCCTGACTTTC. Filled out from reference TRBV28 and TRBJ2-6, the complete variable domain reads DVKVTQSSRYLVKRTGEKVFLECVQDMDHENMFWYRQDPGLGLRLIYFSYDVKMKEKGDIPEGYSVSREKKERFSLILESASTNQTSMYLCASSLQGVLTLSGANVLTFGAGSRLTVL.

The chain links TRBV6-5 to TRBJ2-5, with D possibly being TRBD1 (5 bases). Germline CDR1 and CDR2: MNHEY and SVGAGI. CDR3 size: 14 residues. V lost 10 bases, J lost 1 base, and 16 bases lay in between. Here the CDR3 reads CATRPDSVQETQYF. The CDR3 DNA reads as TGTGCCACTCGTCCCGACAGCGTCCAAGAGACCCAGTACTTC.

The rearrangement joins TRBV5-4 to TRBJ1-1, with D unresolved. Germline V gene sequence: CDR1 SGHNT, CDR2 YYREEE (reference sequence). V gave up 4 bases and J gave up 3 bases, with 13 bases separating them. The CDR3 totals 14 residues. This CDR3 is CASSLLGLDTEAFF. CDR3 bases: TGTGCCAGCAGCCTGCTAGGTCTGGACACTGAAGCTTTCTTT.

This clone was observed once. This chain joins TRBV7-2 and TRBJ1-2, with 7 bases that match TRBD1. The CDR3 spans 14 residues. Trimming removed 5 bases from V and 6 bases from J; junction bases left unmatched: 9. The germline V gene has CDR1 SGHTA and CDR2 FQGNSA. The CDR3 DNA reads TGTGCCAGCAGCCTGGCCGGGACAGTAAATGGCTACACCTTC. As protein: CASSLAGTVNGYTF.

CDR3 sequence: CASSIAGGDYEQYF. The CDR3 bases are TGTGCCAGTAGTATAGCTGGGGGAGACTACGAGCAGTACTTC. This chain links TRBV19 with TRBJ2-7; the D call may be TRBD1 or TRBD2 (5 bases each). This CDR3 region has 14 residues. The ends were cut back, 1 base at V and 3 bases at J, with 10 bases in the middle. Germline V lookup: CDR1 LNHDA, CDR2 SQIVND (reference sequence).

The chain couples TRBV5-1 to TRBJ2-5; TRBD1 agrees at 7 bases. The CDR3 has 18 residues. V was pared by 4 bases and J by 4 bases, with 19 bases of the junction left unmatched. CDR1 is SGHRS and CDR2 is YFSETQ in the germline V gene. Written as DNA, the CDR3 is TGCGCCAGCAGCCTAGCAAATACAGGGGCTGTGTTTGGAGAGACCCAGTACTTC. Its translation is CASSLANTGAVFGETQYF.

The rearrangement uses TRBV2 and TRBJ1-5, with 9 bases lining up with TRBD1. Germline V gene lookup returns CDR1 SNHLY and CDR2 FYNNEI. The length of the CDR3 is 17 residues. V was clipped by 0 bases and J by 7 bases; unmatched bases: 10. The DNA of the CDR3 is TGTGCCAGCAGTGAAGCGAGAGGGACAGGGAAGGACCAGCCCCAGCATTTT. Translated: CASSEARGTGKDQPQHF.

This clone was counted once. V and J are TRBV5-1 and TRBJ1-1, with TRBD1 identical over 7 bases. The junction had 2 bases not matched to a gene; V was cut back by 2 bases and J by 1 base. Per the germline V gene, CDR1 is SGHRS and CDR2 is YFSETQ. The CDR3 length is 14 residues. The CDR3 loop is CASSFGQANTEAFF. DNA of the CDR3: TGCGCCAGCAGCTTCGGACAGGCGAACACTGAAGCTTTCTTT.

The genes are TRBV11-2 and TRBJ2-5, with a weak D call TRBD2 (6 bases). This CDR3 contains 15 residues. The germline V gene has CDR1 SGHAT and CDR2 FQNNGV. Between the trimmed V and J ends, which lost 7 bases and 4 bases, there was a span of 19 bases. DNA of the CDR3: TGTGCCAGCACCTACCCGGGACTGGGGGGAGAGACCCAGTACTTC. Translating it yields CASTYPGLGGETQYF.

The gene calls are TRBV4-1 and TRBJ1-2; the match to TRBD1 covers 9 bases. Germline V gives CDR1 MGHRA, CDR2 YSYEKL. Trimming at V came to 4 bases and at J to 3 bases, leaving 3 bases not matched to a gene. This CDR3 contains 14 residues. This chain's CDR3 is CASSPGQGDYGYTF. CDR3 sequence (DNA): TGCGCCAGCAGCCCGGGACAGGGCGACTATGGCTACACCTTC.

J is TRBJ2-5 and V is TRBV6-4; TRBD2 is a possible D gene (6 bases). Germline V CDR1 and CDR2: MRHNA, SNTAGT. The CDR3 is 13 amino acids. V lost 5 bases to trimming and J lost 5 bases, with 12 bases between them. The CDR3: CASSRERLETQYF. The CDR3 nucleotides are TGTGCCAGCAGTCGGGAGCGGTTGGAGACCCAGTACTTC.

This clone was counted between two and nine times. The chain's CDR3 is CASSDTGLLEAFF. Here the CDR3 DNA reads TGTGCCAGCAGTGATACAGGGCTCCTTGAAGCTTTCTTT. This sequence joins TRBV27 and TRBJ1-1, with D possibly being TRBD1 (6 bases). V lost 5 bases, J lost 7 bases, and 14 bases lay in between. The germline gives CDR1 MNHEY, CDR2 SMNVEV (reference sequence). The CDR3 is 13 residues long.

CDR3 amino acids: CASSGQSSYNEQFF. The CDR3 DNA follows: TGTGCCTCCAGTGGACAGTCCTCCTACAATGAGCAGTTCTTC. V is TRBV9 and J is TRBJ2-1, with D possibly being TRBD1 (6 bases). There are 14 residues in the CDR3. Germline CDR1 SGDLS, CDR2 YYNGEE. V was shortened by 10 bases and J by 0 bases, with 14 bases between the two germline ends.

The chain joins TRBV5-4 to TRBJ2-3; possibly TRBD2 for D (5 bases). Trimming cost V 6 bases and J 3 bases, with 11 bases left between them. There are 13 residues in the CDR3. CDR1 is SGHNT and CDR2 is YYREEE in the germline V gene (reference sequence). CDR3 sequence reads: CASTRGSTDTQYF. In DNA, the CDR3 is TGTGCCAGCACTAGAGGGAGTACAGATACGCAGTATTTT.

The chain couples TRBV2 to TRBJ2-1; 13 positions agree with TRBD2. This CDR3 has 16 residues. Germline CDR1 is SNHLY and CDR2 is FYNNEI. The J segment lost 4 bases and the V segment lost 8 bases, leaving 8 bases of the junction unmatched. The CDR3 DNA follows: TGTGCCAGCCGGTTCCAGGGACTAGCGGGGTACAATGAGCAGTTCTTC. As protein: CASRFQGLAGYNEQFF. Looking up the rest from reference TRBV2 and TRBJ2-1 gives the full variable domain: EPEVTQTPSHQVTQMGQEVILRCVPISNHLYFYWYRQILGQKVEFLVSFYNNEISEKSEIFDDQFSVERPDGSNFTLKIRSTKLEDSAMYFCASRFQGLAGYNEQFFGPGTRLTVL.

The CDR3 reads CASSVARIDGDTQYF. CDR3 DNA sequence: TGTGCCAGCAGCGTAGCCAGAATTGATGGTGATACGCAGTATTTT. The chain is built from TRBV9 and TRBJ2-3; D remains unclear. Per germline, CDR1 SGDLS and CDR2 YYNGEE. This CDR3 is built from 15 residues. Trimming left V 0 bases short and J 6 bases short, with 14 bases between.

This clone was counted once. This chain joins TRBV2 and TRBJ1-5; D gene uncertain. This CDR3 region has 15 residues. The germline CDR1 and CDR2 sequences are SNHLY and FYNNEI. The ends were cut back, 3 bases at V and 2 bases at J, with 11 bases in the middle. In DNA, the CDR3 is TGTGCCAGCAGTGATCGGGGATTACGCAATCAGCCCCAGCATTTT. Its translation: CASSDRGLRNQPQHF.

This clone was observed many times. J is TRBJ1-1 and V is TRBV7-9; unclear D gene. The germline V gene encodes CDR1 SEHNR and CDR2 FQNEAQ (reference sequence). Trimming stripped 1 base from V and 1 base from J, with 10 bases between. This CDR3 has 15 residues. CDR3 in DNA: TGTGCCAGCAGCTTAGTACCCCCGGGGAACACTGAAGCTTTCTTT. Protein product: CASSLVPPGNTEAFF.

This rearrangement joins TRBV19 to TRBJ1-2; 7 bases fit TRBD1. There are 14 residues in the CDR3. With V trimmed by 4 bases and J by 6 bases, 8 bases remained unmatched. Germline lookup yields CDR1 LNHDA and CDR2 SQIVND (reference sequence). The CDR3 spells CASSTVQGRDGYTF. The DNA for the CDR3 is TGTGCCAGTAGTACCGTACAGGGGAGGGATGGCTACACCTTC. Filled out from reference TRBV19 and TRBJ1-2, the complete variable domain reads DGGITQSPKYLFRKEGQNVTLSCEQNLNHDAMYWYRQDPGQGLRLIYYSQIVNDFQKGDIAEGYSVSREKKESFPLTVTSAQKNPTAFYLCASSTVQGRDGYTFGSGTRLTVV.

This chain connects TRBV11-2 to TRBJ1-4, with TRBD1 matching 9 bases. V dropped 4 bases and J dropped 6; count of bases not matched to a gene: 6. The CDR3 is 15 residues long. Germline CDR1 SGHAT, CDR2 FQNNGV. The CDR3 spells CASSSTGGAYEKLFF. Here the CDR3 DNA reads TGTGCCAGCAGCTCTACAGGGGGCGCGTATGAAAAACTGTTTTTT.

The CDR3, as DNA: TGTGCCAGCAGCAAAGGTCTGGGAAGGAATCAGCCCCAGCATTTT. Translated, it gives CASSKGLGRNQPQHF. The chain couples TRBV21-1 to TRBJ1-5. TRBV21-1 is reported as a pseudogene. The CDR3 runs 15 residues.

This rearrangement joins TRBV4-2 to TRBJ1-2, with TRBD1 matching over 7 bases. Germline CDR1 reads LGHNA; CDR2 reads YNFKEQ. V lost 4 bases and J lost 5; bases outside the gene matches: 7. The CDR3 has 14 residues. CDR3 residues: CASSRGTALYGYTF. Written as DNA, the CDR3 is TGTGCCAGCAGCCGAGGGACAGCCCTTTATGGCTACACCTTC.

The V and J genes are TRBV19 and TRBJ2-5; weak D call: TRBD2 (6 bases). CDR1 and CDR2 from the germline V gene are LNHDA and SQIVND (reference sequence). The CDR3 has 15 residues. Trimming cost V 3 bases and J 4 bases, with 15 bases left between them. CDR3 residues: CASSMSGTYPETQYF. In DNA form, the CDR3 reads TGTGCCAGTAGTATGTCAGGGACTTACCCAGAGACCCAGTACTTC.